The rows below give T cell receptor beta chains drawn from one sample of a study of T cell repertoires in cytomegalovirus infection. Which antigens these TCRs recognize remains unknown. TCRdb called the reads again in MiXCR, with one record for every CDR3 protein. Here the sample spans about half a million distinct CDR3 sequences, more than 40% being singletons. Sequencing was performed on cultured PBMCs, taken from culture after CMV antigen stimulation. These receptor sequences come from a human donor in good health (CMV status not recorded). Some clones in this sample may be carry-over from other donors' samples. The CDR3 runs from the conserved cysteine through the conserved F or W. The D gene is left open where the match is weak. The size entry is marked missing in some rows and otherwise reads once, few, many or a size class.

DNA,CDR3,size,J,D,V
TGTGCCAGCAGCTTTCCGACCCCAGGGGGCAACACTGAAGCTTTCTTT,CASSFPTPGGNTEAFF,-,TRBJ1-1,TRBD1,TRBV5-4
TGCGCCAGCAGCAGATGGACAGGGGGGGACACTGAAGCTTTCTTT,CASSRWTGGDTEAFF,-,TRBJ1-1,TRBD1,TRBV5-1
TGTGCCAGCAGCCCCTGGGAGCAAGAGACCCAGTACTTC,CASSPWEQETQYF,-,TRBJ2-5,-,TRBV7-2
TGTGCCAGCAGCCCAAACTGGGGGGCCAAGCAGTTCTTC,CASSPNWGAKQFF,-,TRBJ2-1,-,TRBV5-5
TGTGCCAGCAGTCCGGGGGTCGACAATGAAAAACTGTTTTTT,CASSPGVDNEKLFF,-,TRBJ1-4,-,TRBV12-3/TRBV12-4
TGTGCCAGCAGTGAATCCCAGGGTGCGACTGAAGCTTTCTTT,CASSESQGATEAFF,once,TRBJ1-1,-,TRBV25-1
TGTGCCAGCAGCTTAAACAGTCGAGAGACCCAGTACTTC,CASSLNSRETQYF,-,TRBJ2-5,-,TRBV5-4
TGCAGTGCTAGAGACGCGGCCTCTGGAAACACCATATATTTT,CSARDAASGNTIYF,-,TRBJ1-3,-,TRBV20-1
TGTGCCAGCAGCTTATTGGGATCGGGCATCGAAGAGACCCAGTACTTC,CASSLLGSGIEETQYF,few,TRBJ2-5,-,TRBV11-2
TGTGCCACGAGCGGGGGGAAAGGCTCCTACAATGAGCAGTTCTTC,CATSGGKGSYNEQFF,-,TRBJ2-1,TRBD2,TRBV28
TGTGCCAGTAGTAAACCGGGACAAGCAAATTCACCCCTCCACTTT,CASSKPGQANSPLHF,-,TRBJ1-6,-,TRBV19
TGTGCCAGCAGCGCCACTATGGCCCAAGAGACCCAGTACTTC,CASSATMAQETQYF,-,TRBJ2-5,-,TRBV9
TGTGCCAGCAGCTTAACGGGACAGGGTGGCTATGGCTACACCTTC,CASSLTGQGGYGYTF,many,TRBJ1-2,TRBD1,TRBV7-2
TGTGCCAGCAGCCTCGACGGGACCCATGAGAACACTGAAGCTTTCTTT,CASSLDGTHENTEAFF,-,TRBJ1-1,-,TRBV9
TGCAGTGCCGGGGGGACAGGGGGCTATGGCTACACCTTC,CSAGGTGGYGYTF,few,TRBJ1-2,TRBD1,TRBV20-1
TGTGCCATCATGGGCGCGGGGGGCACGGATGAGCAGTTCTTC,CAIMGAGGTDEQFF,few,TRBJ2-1,TRBD2,TRBV10-3
TGCGCCAGCAGCCACGGACAGATGACTAATGAAAAACTGTTTTTT,CASSHGQMTNEKLFF,-,TRBJ1-4,-,TRBV4-1
TGTGCCAGCAGCTTAGCGCTAGCGCCACAAGAGACCCAGTACTTC,CASSLALAPQETQYF,many,TRBJ2-5,-,TRBV7-6
TGTGCCAGCAGCTTAGACTTCGGGAAATATAGCAATCAGCCCCAGCATTTT,CASSLDFGKYSNQPQHF,-,TRBJ1-5,-,TRBV7-8
TGTGCCAGCAGTGAGGGGTCCGGGGAGCTGTTTTTT,CASSEGSGELFF,-,TRBJ2-2,-,TRBV11-3
TGTGCCAGCAGCTTAGATTCCGGGCCTGAAGCTTTCTTT,CASSLDSGPEAFF,-,TRBJ1-1,-,TRBV11-2
TGCGCCAGCAGCCAGCTCGGGACCGCTAATCAGCCCCAGCATTTT,CASSQLGTANQPQHF,few,TRBJ1-5,-,TRBV4-1
TGTGCCAGCAGCTTTAGGGAAGGTGAGCAGTTCTTC,CASSFREGEQFF,many,TRBJ2-1,-,TRBV7-2
TGCGCCAGCAGCTTAAGCGGGCTAGCGGGAGTACGAGGTGGTGCCCAGCAGTTCTTC,CASSLSGLAGVRGGAQQFF,-,TRBJ2-1,TRBD2,TRBV5-1
TGTGCCAGCACCTCCCAGGATACGCAGTATTTT,CASTSQDTQYF,-,TRBJ2-3,-,TRBV5-4
TGTGCCAGCAGCCTTAGCGGGAGTGCTGGAGATACGCAGTATTTT,CASSLSGSAGDTQYF,-,TRBJ2-3,TRBD2,TRBV7-8
TGCAGCGTTGAGGGGACAGGGGGCCCCGGCGGTGCTTTCTTT,CSVEGTGGPGGAFF,-,TRBJ1-1,TRBD1,TRBV29-1
TGTGCCAGCCGTTCCTCCGGGGGGGCGCCCCGGGAGCAGTACTTC,CASRSSGGAPREQYF,-,TRBJ2-7,TRBD2,TRBV6-5
TGTGCCATCAGTGACCGGGGGGAGACCCAGTACTTC,CAISDRGETQYF,few,TRBJ2-5,-,TRBV10-3
TGTGCCGTCAGTGAGGAGAGAAACACCATATATTTT,CAVSEERNTIYF,-,TRBJ1-3,-,TRBV10-3
TGTGCCAGCAGCTTAGATTTTAGGGGCACTGAAGCTTTCTTT,CASSLDFRGTEAFF,many,TRBJ1-1,-,TRBV7-2
TGTGCCAGCAGCCCATCGCGAAGGGGTCCGAACACCGGGGAGCTGTTTTTT,CASSPSRRGPNTGELFF,-,TRBJ2-2,-,TRBV7-2
TGTGCCAGCTCGGGACAGGGCGGATACGAGCAGTACTTC,CASSGQGGYEQYF,few,TRBJ2-7,TRBD1,TRBV7-2
TGTGCCAGCAGTTTAGGGACGGTGAATGAAAAACTGTTTTTT,CASSLGTVNEKLFF,few,TRBJ1-4,-,TRBV12-3/TRBV12-4
TGTGCCAGCAGCTTAGGGGGCCTTGACGGCGAAAAACTGTTTTTT,CASSLGGLDGEKLFF,-,TRBJ1-4,-,TRBV7-9
TGCAGTGCAACGGGACTAGCGGGAGATGATGAGCAGTTCTTC,CSATGLAGDDEQFF,few,TRBJ2-1,TRBD2,TRBV20-1
TGTGCCATCGGGCCCACCTCCTACAATGAGCAGTTCTTC,CAIGPTSYNEQFF,once,TRBJ2-1,-,TRBV10-3
TGTGCCAGCAGTGAAGCAGGCGGGGGCACAGATACGCAGTATTTT,CASSEAGGGTDTQYF,-,TRBJ2-3,-,TRBV2
TGTGCCAGCAGTCCTGACAGGGATACGCCCTACGAGCAGTACTTC,CASSPDRDTPYEQYF,-,TRBJ2-7,TRBD1,TRBV7-2
TGTGCCAGCAGCTCGACTTTAGGACCATACAATGAGCAGTTCTTC,CASSSTLGPYNEQFF,few,TRBJ2-1,-,TRBV11-3
TGTGCCAGCAGCTGGACAGGGGGGGTAGCAGATACGCAGTATTTT,CASSWTGGVADTQYF,-,TRBJ2-3,TRBD1,TRBV7-6
TGTGCCAGCAGCCGCCGGGCCAAGCCCCCAGATACGCAGTATTTT,CASSRRAKPPDTQYF,few,TRBJ2-3,-,TRBV7-6
TGTGCCAGCGCCCGCGGAGGCGGGTCGAACACCGGGGAGCTGTTTTTT,CASARGGGSNTGELFF,-,TRBJ2-2,-,TRBV7-2
TGTGCCAGCAGCTTTCAGGGGGGCCTTTCTAGCACAGATACGCAGTATTTT,CASSFQGGLSSTDTQYF,-,TRBJ2-3,-,TRBV6-5
TGTGCCAGCAGCTTAGACAGGGTGAACACCATATATTTT,CASSLDRVNTIYF,few,TRBJ1-3,-,TRBV7-2
TGTGCCAGCAGCCCTAGCGGGACAATTTACGAGCAGTACTTC,CASSPSGTIYEQYF,few,TRBJ2-7,TRBD2,TRBV7-2